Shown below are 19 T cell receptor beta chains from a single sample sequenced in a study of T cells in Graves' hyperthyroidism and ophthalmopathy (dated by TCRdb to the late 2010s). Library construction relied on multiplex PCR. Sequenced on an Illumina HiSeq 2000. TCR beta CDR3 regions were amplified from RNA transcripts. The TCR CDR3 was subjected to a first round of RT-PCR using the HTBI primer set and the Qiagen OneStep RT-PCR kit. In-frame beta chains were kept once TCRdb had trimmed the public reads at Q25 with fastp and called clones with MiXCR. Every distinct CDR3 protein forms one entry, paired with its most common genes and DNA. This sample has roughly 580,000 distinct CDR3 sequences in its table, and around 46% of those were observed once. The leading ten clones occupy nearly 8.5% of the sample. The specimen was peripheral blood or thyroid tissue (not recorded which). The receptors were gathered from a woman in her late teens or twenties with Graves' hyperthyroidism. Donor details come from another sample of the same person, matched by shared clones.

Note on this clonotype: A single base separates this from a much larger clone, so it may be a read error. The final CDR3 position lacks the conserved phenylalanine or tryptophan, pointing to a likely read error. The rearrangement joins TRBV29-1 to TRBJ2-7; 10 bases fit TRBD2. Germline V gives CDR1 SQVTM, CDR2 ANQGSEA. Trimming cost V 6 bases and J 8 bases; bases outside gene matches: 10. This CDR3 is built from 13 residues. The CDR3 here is CSVRTSGPSKQYS. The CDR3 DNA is TGCAGCGTACGGACTAGCGGACCCAGCAAGCAGTACTCC.

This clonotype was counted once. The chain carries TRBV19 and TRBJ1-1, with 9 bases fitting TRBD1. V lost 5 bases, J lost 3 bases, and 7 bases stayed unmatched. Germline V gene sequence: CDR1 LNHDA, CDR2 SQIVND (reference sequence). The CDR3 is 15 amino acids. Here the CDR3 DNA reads TGTGCCAGTAGTCCCGGACAGGGGTTGGACACTGAAGCTTTCTTT. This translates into CASSPGQGLDTEAFF.

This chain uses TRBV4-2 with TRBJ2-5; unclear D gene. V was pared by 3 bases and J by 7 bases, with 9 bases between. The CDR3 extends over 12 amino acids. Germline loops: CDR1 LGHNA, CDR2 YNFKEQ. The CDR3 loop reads CASSHRSATQYF. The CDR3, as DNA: TGTGCCAGCAGCCATAGATCAGCGACCCAGTACTTC.

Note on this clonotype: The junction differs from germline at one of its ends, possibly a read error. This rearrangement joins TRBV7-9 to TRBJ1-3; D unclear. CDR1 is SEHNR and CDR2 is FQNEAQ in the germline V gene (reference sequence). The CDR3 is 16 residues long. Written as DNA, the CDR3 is TGCGCCAGCAGCCAAGACCGCCCAATCTCTGGAAACACCATATATTTT. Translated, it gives CASSQDRPISGNTIYF.

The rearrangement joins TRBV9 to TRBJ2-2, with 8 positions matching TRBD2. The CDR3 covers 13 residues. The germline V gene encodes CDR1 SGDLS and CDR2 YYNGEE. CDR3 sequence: CATTSVNTGELFF. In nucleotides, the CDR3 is TGTGCTACGACTAGCGTAAACACCGGGGAGCTGTTTTTT.

The CDR3 loop reads CASSWTVGNTIYF. CDR3 in DNA: TGCGCCAGCAGCTGGACTGTTGGAAACACCATATATTTT. The V call is TRBV5-1, the J call TRBJ1-3; D call uncertain. CDR1 and CDR2 from the germline V gene are SGHRS and YFSETQ. The CDR3 runs to 13 residues. V was cut by 3 bases and J by 3 bases, with 7 bases left in between.

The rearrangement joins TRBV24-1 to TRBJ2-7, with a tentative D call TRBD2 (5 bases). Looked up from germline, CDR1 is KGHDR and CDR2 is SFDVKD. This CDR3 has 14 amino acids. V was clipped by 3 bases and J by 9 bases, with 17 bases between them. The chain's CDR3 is CATSDQDLVGRQYF. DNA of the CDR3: TGTGCCACCAGTGATCAGGACTTAGTTGGTCGGCAGTACTTC.

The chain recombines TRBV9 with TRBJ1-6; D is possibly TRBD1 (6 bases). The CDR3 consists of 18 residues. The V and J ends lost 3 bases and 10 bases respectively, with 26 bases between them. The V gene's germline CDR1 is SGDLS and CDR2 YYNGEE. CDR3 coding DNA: TGTGCCAGCAGCGAATCCGGGGCCTTGACAGGCAATGAGTCACCCCTCCACTTT. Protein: CASSESGALTGNESPLHF.

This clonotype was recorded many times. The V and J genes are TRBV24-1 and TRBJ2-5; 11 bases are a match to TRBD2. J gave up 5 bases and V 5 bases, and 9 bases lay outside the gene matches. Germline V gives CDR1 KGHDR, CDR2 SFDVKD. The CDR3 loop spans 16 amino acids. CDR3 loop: CATSGKLAGDVETQYF. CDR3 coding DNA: TGTGCCACCAGTGGTAAACTAGCGGGAGACGTCGAGACCCAGTACTTC.

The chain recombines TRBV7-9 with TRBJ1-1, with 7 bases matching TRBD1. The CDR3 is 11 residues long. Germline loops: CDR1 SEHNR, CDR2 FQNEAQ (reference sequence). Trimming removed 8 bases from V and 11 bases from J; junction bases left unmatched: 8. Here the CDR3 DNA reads TGTGCCAGCCGCCGACAGGGTTGGGCTTTCTTT. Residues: CASRRQGWAFF.

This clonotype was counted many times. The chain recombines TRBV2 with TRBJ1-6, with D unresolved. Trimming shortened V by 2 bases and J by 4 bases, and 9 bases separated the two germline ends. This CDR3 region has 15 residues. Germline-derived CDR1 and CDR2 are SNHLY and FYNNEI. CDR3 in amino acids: CASSERTLYNSPLHF. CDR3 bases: TGTGCCAGCAGTGAAAGGACGCTTTATAATTCACCCCTCCACTTT.

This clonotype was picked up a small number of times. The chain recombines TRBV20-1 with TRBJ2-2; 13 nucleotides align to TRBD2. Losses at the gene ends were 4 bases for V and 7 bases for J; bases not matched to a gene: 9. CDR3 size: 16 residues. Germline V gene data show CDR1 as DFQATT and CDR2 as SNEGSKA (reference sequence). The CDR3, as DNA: TGCAGTGCTACCCCACCGGGACTAGCGGGGAACGGGGAGCTGTTTTTT. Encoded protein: CSATPPGLAGNGELFF.

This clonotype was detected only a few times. The CDR3 bases are TGTGCCAGCAGCGAGGCTGGGCGGACAAACACCATATATTTT. Translating gives CASSEAGRTNTIYF. This chain connects TRBV9 to TRBJ1-3; D ambiguous. The V gene lost 3 bases and the J gene lost 6 bases, with 13 bases spanning the gap. Germline assignment: CDR1 SGDLS and CDR2 YYNGEE. CDR3 size: 14 residues.

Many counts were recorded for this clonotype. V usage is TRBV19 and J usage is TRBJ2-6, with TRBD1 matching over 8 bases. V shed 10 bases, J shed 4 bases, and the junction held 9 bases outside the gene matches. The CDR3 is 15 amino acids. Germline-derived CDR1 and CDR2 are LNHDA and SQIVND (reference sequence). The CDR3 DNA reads TGTGCCATAGGCCGGACAGGGTCAGGGGCCAACGTCCTGACTTTC. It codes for CAIGRTGSGANVLTF.

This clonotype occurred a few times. The CDR3 region is CASSDSGNSYEQYF. The CDR3, as DNA: TGTGCCAGCAGTGACTCAGGGAACTCCTACGAGCAGTACTTC. V gene TRBV2 combines with J gene TRBJ2-7; weak D call: TRBD1 (5 bases). The CDR3 sequence is 14 residues long. V was shortened by 3 bases and J by 0 bases, with 9 bases between the two germline ends. CDR1 and CDR2 from the germline V gene are SNHLY and FYNNEI.

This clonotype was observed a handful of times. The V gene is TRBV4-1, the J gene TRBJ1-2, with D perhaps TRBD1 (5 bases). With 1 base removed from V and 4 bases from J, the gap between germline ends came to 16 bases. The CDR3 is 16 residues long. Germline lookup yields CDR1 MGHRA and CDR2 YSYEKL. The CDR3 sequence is CASSQGKGPRGYGYTF. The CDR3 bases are TGCGCCAGCAGCCAAGGGAAGGGGCCCAGAGGCTATGGCTACACCTTC.

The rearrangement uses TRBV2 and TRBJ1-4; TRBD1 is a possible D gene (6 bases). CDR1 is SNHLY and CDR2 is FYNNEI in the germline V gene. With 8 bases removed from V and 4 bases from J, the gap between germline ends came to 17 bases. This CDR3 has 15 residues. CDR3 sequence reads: CASGGPGHFNEKLFF. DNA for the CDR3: TGTGCCAGCGGGGGTCCGGGACATTTTAATGAAAAACTGTTTTTT.

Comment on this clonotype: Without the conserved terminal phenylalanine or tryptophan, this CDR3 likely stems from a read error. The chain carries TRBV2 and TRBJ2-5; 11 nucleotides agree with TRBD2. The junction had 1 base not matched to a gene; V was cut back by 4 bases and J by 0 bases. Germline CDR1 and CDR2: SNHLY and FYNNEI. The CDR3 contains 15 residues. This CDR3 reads CASSGLAGNQETQYL. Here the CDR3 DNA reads TGTGCCAGCAGTGGACTAGCGGGAAACCAAGAGACCCAGTACCTC.

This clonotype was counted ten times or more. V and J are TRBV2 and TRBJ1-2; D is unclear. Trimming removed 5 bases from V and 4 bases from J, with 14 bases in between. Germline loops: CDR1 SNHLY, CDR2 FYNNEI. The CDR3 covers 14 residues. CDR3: CASSTDLLSYGYTF. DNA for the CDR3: TGTGCCAGCAGTACGGATCTACTAAGCTATGGCTACACCTTC. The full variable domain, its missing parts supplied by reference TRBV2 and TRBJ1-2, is EPEVTQTPSHQVTQMGQEVILRCVPISNHLYFYWYRQILGQKVEFLVSFYNNEISEKSEIFDDQFSVERPDGSNFTLKIRSTKLEDSAMYFCASSTDLLSYGYTFGSGTRLTVV.